The 21 T cell receptor beta chains presented below share a single source sample, sequenced in a study of long-term antiretroviral therapy in people with HIV. The assay, immunoSEQ v3.0, was run at survey level. Sequencing was performed with immunoSEQ multiplex PCR; in TCRdb, only in-frame clones are kept and a portion is missing. The repertoire holds about 27,000 clones, with roughly 85% as singletons. The starting material was unsorted PBMCs, obtained 2.3 years after starting antiretroviral therapy. The receptors derive from a man aged 35 to 55 with HIV.

The genes are TRBV5-1 and TRBJ1-1, with 10 bases identical to TRBD1. V lost 6 bases, J lost 5 bases, and 10 bases stayed unmatched. The germline V gene has CDR1 SGHRS and CDR2 YFSETQ. This CDR3 spans 15 amino acids. CDR3 bases: TGCGCCAGCAACCCGGACAGGGGGTTGTGGACTGAAGCTTTCTTT. Protein sequence: CASNPDRGLWTEAFF.

The J gene is TRBJ2-7, the V gene TRBV25-1; 9 nucleotides align to TRBD1. Losses at the gene ends were 1 base for V and 4 bases for J; bases not matched to a gene: 5. The germline gives CDR1 MGHDK, CDR2 SYGVNS. CDR3 length: 15 amino acids. The CDR3, as DNA: TGTGCCAGCAGTGAATCGACAGGGGGAAATTACGAGCAGTACTTC. Translation gives CASSESTGGNYEQYF.

V usage is TRBV4-2 and J usage is TRBJ2-5; TRBD1 is a possible D gene (5 bases). Trimming left V 1 base short and J 3 bases short, with 12 bases between. Germline CDR1 and CDR2: LGHNA and YNFKEQ. The CDR3 runs 15 residues. CDR3 sequence reads: CASSQVPGKEETQYF. CDR3 bases: TGTGCCAGCAGCCAAGTTCCAGGGAAGGAAGAGACCCAGTACTTC.

This chain uses TRBV19 with TRBJ1-2; D is unresolved. Germline V gene data show CDR1 as LNHDA and CDR2 as SQIVND (reference sequence). The V end lost 6 bases, the J end lost 4 bases, and 12 bases lay between the germline ends. The CDR3 sequence is 13 residues long. This CDR3 is CASRVAGRYGYTF. The CDR3 DNA is TGTGCCAGTAGGGTCGCAGGCCGCTATGGCTACACCTTC.

The chain uses TRBV4-1 and TRBJ1-1; D is undetermined. Trimming shortened V by 1 base and J by 1 base, and 19 bases separated the two germline ends. Germline CDR1 reads MGHRA; CDR2 reads YSYEKL. This CDR3 contains 18 residues. Written as DNA, the CDR3 is TGCGCCAGCAGCCAAGGTCCCCTCGGACGACGACCGAACACTGAAGCTTTCTTT. Protein product: CASSQGPLGRRPNTEAFF.

The gene calls are TRBV10-3 and TRBJ2-5; 12 nucleotides align to TRBD2. The CDR3 has 13 amino acids. Germline V lookup: CDR1 ENHRY, CDR2 SYGVKD. Losses at the gene ends were 8 bases for V and 5 bases for J; bases not matched to a gene: 3. In nucleotides, the CDR3 is TGTGCCATCGGACTAGCGGGGTGGGAGACCCAGTACTTC. Translated, it gives CAIGLAGWETQYF.

The genes are TRBV10-2 and TRBJ1-5; no reliable D call. Trimming removed 0 bases at V and 6 bases at J, with 9 bases between. Per germline, CDR1 WSHSY and CDR2 SAAADI. The CDR3 contains 14 residues. The CDR3 DNA sequence: TGCGCCAGCAGTGAGTCTAATAGGGTTCAGCCCCAGCATTTT. It yields the protein CASSESNRVQPQHF.

The chain carries TRBV6-5 and TRBJ1-1; unclear D gene. Trimming left V 0 bases short and J 3 bases short, with 5 bases between. There are 13 residues in the CDR3. The germline V gene has CDR1 MNHEY and CDR2 SVGAGI. The CDR3 protein is CASSYSSDTEAFF. The CDR3 bases are TGTGCCAGCAGTTACTCGAGTGACACTGAAGCTTTCTTT.

The gene calls are TRBV15 and TRBJ1-1, with D uncertain. Per the germline V gene, CDR1 is LNHNV and CDR2 is YYDKDF (reference sequence). The CDR3 is made up of 14 amino acids. Deletions cut 1 base from V and 1 base from J, with 7 bases between. CDR3 DNA sequence: TGTGCCACCAGCAGAGGACTGGGGAACACTGAAGCTTTCTTT. It translates to CATSRGLGNTEAFF. The full variable domain, its missing parts supplied by reference TRBV15 and TRBJ1-1, is DAMVIQNPRYQVTQFGKPVTLSCSQTLNHNVMYWYQQKSSQAPKLLFHYYDKDFNNEADTPDNFQSRRPNTSFCFLDIRSPGLGDTAMYLCATSRGLGNTEAFFGQGTRLTVV.

The genes are TRBV28 and TRBJ2-5; tentatively, D is TRBD1 or TRBD2 (6 bases each). Germline CDR1 reads MDHEN; CDR2 reads SYDVKM. The CDR3 length is 19 residues. Trimming cost V 2 bases and J 1 base, with 23 bases left between them. The DNA of the CDR3 is TGTGCCAGCAGTTTAAATTTGGGTTGGGAGGACAGCACCCAAGAGACCCAGTACTTC. Translating gives CASSLNLGWEDSTQETQYF.

The rearrangement uses TRBV2 and TRBJ2-7; 9 nucleotides line up with TRBD2. The CDR3 is 15 amino acids. Germline trimming cut 4 bases from V and 1 base from J; bases unmatched to any gene: 5. Germline assignment: CDR1 SNHLY and CDR2 FYNNEI. The CDR3 DNA is TGTGCCAGCAGTGGGATAGCGGGGGTTTCCTACGAGCAGTACTTC. Its protein product is CASSGIAGVSYEQYF.

The CDR3 DNA follows: TGCGCCAGCAGTGATCCTAGCGGGGGGGCAGATACGCAGTATTTT. It is translated as CASSDPSGGADTQYF. The rearrangement uses TRBV10-2 and TRBJ2-3; 12 nucleotides match TRBD2. Per germline, CDR1 WSHSY and CDR2 SAAADI. V shed 3 bases and J 4 bases; nucleotides not matched to a gene: 2. CDR3 length equals 15 residues.

This rearrangement joins TRBV7-9 to TRBJ2-3, with D perhaps TRBD2 (6 bases). This CDR3 has 16 residues. In germline, CDR1 is SEHNR, CDR2 FQNEAQ (reference sequence). The ends were cut back, 5 bases at V and 2 bases at J, with 17 bases in the middle. The CDR3 DNA is TGTGCCAGCAGCCTAACGGCGGGAAGAATCACAGATACGCAGTATTTT. This sequence encodes CASSLTAGRITDTQYF.

The V and J genes are TRBV5-4 and TRBJ1-2; TRBD1 aligns across 7 bases. There are 14 residues in the CDR3. Looked up from germline, CDR1 is SGHNT and CDR2 is YYREEE (reference sequence). Trimming at V came to 1 base and at J to 8 bases, leaving 8 bases not matched to a gene. The CDR3 protein is CASSLRGGAGGYTF. The CDR3 DNA reads TGTGCCAGCAGCTTGCGAGGGGGCGCGGGAGGCTACACCTTC.

Only a few counts were recorded for this clone. This chain uses TRBV7-9 with TRBJ1-6; tentative D call: TRBD1 (5 bases). The CDR3 consists of 14 residues. The germline V and J ends were trimmed by 0 bases and 10 bases, with 10 bases remaining between them. The germline CDR1 and CDR2 sequences are SEHNR and FQNEAQ (reference sequence). CDR3 DNA: TGTGCCAGCAGCTTAGCCCAGGGTAGCTCACCCCTCCACTTT. This codes for CASSLAQGSSPLHF.

The chain carries TRBV14 and TRBJ2-4; TRBD1 matches at 8 bases. The CDR3 is made up of 20 amino acids. V shed 0 bases, J shed 0 bases, and the junction held 13 bases outside the gene matches. Germline CDR1 SGHDN, CDR2 FVKESK. CDR3 DNA sequence: TGTGCCAGCAGCCAAGATCCCAACAGGGGGGCGGAACTAGCCAAAAACATTCAGTACTTC. Its translation: CASSQDPNRGAELAKNIQYF.

The V gene is TRBV11-3, the J gene TRBJ2-1, with a tentative D call TRBD2 (6 bases). Germline CDR1 SGHNT, CDR2 YENEEA. CDR3 length equals 13 residues. The V end was cut by 4 bases, the J end by 9 bases, with 13 bases between. CDR3 coding DNA: TGTGCCAGCAGCTCCGGGACTCTCGGTGAGCAGTTCTTC. It is translated as CASSSGTLGEQFF.

J is TRBJ1-3 and V is TRBV11-3; D not resolved. This CDR3 region has 12 residues. Germline-derived CDR1 and CDR2 are SGHNT and YENEEA. V lost 5 bases and J 4 bases, leaving 6 bases between the germline ends. The CDR3 DNA follows: TGTGCCAGCAGCCATGCGGGAAACACCATATATTTT. Encoded protein: CASSHAGNTIYF.

This clone was seen just once. The chain has TRBV15 and TRBJ2-7; perhaps TRBD1 as D (6 bases). V was pared by 0 bases and J by 3 bases, with 18 bases between. CDR3 length: 17 amino acids. Per the germline V gene, CDR1 is LNHNV and CDR2 is YYDKDF (reference sequence). In nucleotides, the CDR3 is TGTGCCACCAGCAGAGATAATGGCAGGGGAATCCTCTACGAGCAGTACTTC. Translation gives CATSRDNGRGILYEQYF.

The chain employs TRBV29-1 and TRBJ2-3, with 7 nucleotides matching TRBD2. The V gene's germline CDR1 is SQVTM and CDR2 ANQGSEA. J was trimmed by 3 bases and V by 3 bases; bases with no gene match: 9. There are 15 residues in the CDR3. The CDR3 loop is CSVDGASGGTDTQYF. The CDR3 coding sequence is TGCAGCGTTGATGGGGCTAGCGGTGGGACAGATACGCAGTATTTT.

For this clone: One junction end does not reproduce the germline sequence, and a read error may be involved. The rearrangement links TRBV7-9 to TRBJ2-7; 8 bases agree with TRBD2. Looked up from germline, CDR1 is SEHNR and CDR2 is FQNEAQ (reference sequence). The CDR3 covers 15 residues. Here the CDR3 DNA reads TGTGCCAGCAGCTACCTAGCGGGTGGCTCCTACGAGCAGCACTTC. This gives the protein CASSYLAGGSYEQHF.